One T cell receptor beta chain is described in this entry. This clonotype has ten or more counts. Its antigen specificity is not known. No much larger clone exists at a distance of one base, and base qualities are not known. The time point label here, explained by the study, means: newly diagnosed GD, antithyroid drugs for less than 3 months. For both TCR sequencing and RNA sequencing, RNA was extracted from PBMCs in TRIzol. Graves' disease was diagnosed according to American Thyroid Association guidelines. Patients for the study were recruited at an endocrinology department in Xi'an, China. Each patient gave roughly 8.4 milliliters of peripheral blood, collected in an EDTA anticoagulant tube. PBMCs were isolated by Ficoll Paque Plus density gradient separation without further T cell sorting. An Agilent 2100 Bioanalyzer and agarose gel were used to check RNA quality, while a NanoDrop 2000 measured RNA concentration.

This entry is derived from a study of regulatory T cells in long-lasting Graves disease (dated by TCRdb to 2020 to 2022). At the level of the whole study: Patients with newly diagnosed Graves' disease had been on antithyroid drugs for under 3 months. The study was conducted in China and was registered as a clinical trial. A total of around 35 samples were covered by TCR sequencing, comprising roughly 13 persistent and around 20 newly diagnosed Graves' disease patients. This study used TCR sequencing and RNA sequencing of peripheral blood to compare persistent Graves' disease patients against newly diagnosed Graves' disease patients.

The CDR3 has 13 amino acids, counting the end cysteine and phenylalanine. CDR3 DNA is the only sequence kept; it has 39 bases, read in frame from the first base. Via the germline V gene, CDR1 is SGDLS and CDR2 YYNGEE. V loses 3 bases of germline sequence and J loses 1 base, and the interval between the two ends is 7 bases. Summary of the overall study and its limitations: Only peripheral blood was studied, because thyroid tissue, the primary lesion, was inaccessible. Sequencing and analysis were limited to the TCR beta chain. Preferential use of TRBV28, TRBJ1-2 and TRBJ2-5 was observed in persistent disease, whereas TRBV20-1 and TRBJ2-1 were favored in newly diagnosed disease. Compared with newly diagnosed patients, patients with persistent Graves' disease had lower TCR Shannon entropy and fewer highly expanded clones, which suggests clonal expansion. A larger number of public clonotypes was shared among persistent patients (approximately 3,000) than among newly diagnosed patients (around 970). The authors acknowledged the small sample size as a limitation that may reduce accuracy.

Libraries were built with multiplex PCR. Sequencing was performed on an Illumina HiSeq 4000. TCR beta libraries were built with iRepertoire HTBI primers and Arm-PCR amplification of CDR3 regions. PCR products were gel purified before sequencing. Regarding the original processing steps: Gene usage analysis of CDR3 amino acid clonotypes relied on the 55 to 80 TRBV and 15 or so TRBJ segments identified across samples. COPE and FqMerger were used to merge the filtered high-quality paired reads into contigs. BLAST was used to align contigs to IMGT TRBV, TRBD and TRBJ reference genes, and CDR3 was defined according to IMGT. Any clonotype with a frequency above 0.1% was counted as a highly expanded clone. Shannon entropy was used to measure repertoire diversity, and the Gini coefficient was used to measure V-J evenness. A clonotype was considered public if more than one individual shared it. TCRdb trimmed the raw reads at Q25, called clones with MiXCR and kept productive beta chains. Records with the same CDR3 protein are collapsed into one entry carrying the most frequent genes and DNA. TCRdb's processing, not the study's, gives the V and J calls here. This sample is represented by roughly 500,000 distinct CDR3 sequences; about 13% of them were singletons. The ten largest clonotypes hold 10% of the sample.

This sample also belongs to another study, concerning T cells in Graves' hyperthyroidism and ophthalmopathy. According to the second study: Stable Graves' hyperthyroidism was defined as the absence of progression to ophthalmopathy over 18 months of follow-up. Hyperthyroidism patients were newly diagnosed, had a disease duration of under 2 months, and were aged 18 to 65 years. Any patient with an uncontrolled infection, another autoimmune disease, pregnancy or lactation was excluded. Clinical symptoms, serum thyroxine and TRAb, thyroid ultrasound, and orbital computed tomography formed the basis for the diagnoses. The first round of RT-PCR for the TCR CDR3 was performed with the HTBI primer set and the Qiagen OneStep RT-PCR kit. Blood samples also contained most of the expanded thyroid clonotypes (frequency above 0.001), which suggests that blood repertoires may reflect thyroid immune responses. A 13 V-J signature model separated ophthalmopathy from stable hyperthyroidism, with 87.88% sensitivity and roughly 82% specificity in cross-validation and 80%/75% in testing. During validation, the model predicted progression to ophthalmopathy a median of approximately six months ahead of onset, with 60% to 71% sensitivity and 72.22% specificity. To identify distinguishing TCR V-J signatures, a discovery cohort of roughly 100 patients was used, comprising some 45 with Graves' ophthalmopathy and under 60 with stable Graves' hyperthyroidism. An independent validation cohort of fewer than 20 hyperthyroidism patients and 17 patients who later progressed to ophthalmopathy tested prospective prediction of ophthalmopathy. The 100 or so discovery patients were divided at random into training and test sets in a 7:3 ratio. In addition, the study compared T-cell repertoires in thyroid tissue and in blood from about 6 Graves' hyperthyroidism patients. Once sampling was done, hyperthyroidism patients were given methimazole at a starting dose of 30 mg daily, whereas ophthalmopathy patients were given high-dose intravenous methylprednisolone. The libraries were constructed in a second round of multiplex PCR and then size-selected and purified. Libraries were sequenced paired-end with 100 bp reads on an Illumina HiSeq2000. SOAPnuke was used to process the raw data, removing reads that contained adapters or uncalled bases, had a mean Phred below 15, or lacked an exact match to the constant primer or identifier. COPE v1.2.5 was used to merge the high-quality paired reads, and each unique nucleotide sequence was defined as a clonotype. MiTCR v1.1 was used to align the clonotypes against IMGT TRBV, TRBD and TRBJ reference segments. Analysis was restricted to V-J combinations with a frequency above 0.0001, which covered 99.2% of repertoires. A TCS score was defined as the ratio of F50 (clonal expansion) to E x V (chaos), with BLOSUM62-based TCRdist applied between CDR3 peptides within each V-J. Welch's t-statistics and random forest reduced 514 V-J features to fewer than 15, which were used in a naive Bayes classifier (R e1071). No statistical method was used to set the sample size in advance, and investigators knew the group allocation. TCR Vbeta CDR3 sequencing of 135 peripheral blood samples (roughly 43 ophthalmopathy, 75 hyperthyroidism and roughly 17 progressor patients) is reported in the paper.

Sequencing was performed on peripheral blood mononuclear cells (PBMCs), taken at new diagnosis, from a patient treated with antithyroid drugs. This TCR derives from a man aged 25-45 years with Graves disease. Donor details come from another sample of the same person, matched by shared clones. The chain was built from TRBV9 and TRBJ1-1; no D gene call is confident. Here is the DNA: TGTGCCAGCAGCGGTGGGTCGAACACTGAAGCTTTCTTT. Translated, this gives CASSGGSNTEAFF.